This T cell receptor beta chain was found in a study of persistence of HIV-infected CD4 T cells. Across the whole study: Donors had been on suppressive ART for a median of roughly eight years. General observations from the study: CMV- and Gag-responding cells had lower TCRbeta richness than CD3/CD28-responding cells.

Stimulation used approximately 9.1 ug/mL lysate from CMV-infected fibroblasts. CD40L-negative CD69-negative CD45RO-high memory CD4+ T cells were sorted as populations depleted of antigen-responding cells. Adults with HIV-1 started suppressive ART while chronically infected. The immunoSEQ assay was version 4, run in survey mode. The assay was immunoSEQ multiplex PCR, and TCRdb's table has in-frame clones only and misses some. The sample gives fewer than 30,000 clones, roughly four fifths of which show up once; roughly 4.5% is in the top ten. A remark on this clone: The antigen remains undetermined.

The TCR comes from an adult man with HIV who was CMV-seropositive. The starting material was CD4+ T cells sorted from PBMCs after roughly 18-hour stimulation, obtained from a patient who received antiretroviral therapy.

For the CDR3, the DNA is TGTGCCAGCAGCTTGAGGGGGGGAGGCTACACCTTC. This translates into CASSLRGGGYTF. The chain couples TRBV7-8 to TRBJ1-2, with D possibly being TRBD1 (6 bases). CDR1 is SGHVS, CDR2 FQNEAQ, per germline. V was pared by 3 bases and J by 8 bases, with 10 bases between. The CDR3 covers 12 residues.